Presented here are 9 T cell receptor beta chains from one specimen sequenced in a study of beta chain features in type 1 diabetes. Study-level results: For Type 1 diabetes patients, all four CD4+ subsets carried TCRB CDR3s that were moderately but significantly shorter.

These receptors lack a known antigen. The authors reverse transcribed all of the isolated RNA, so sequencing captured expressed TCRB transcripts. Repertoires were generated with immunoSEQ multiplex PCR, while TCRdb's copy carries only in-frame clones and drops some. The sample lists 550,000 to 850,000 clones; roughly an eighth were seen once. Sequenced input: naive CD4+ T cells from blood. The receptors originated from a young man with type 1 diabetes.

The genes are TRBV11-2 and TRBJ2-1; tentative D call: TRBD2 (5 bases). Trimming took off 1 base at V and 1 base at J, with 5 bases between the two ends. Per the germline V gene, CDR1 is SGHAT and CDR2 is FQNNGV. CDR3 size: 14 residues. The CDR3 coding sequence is TGTGCCAGCAGCTTAGGCGGGTCCTACAATGAGCAGTTCTTC. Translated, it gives CASSLGGSYNEQFF.

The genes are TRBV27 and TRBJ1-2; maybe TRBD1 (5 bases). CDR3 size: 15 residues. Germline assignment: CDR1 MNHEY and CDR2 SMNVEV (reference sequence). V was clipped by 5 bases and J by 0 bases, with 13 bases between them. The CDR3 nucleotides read TGTGCCAGCAGTCTACTGGGACGCGCTAACTATGGCTACACCTTC. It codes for CASSLLGRANYGYTF.

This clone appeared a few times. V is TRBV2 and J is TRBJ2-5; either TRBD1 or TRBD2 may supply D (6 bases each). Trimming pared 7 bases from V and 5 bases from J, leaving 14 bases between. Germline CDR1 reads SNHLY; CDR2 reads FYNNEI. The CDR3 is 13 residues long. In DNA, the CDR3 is TGTGCCAGCACCGGAAGGGGGGATGAGACCCAGTACTTC. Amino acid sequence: CASTGRGDETQYF.

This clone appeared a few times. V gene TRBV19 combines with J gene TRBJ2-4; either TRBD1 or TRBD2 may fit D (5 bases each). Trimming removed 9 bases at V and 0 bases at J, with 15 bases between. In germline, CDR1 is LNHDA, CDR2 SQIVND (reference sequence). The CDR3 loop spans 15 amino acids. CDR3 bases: TGTGCCAGGAAACGACAGACTACAGCCAAAAACATTCAGTACTTC. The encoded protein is CARKRQTTAKNIQYF.

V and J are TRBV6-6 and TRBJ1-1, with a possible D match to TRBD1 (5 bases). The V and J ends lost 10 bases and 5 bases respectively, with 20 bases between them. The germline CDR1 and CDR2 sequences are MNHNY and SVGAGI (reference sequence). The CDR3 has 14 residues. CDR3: CAIKGRHERTEAFF. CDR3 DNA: TGTGCCATCAAGGGACGCCACGAAAGGACTGAAGCTTTCTTT.

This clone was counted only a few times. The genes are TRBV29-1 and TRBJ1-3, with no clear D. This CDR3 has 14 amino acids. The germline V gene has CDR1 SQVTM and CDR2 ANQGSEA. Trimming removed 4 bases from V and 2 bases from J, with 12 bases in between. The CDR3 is CSVGSGSTGNTIYF. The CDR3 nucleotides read TGCAGCGTTGGGAGCGGGTCCACTGGAAACACCATATATTTT.

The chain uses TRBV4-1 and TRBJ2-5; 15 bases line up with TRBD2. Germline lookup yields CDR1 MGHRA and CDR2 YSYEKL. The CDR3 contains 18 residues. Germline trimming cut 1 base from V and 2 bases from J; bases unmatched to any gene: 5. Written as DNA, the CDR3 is TGCGCCAGCAGCCAAGGACCGGGACTAGCGGGGGGACAAGAGACCCAGTACTTC. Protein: CASSQGPGLAGGQETQYF.

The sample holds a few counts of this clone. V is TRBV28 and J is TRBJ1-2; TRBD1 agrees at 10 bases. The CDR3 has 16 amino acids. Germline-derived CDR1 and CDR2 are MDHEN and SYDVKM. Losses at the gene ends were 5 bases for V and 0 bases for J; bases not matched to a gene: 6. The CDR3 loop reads CASSGDRGTTNYGYTF. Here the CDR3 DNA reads TGTGCCAGCAGTGGGGACAGGGGTACAACTAACTATGGCTACACCTTC.

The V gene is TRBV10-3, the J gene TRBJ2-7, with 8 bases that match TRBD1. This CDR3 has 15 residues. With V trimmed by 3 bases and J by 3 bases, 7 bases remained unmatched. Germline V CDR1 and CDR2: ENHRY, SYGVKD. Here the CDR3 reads CAISDPRGQVYEQYF. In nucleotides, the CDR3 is TGTGCCATCAGTGACCCTAGGGGACAGGTCTACGAGCAGTACTTC.